Below are 21 T cell receptor beta chains sequenced from a single sample in a study of shared clonotypes between healthy human individuals. Here immunoSEQ multiplex PCR was the method, and the copy in TCRdb shows in-frame clones only, minus some. This table has around 560,000 clones, approximately 96% appearing once. Terminally differentiated effector memory CD45RA+ cells were left out of the naive CD8 fraction, which was CD45RO-negative and positively selected for CCR7. Sequenced sample: naive CD8+ T cells sorted from blood. These receptors were taken from a woman aged 30 to 39 in good health.

J is TRBJ2-7 and V is TRBV19; 7 bases agree with TRBD1. CDR3 length: 14 residues. V shed 5 bases and J 5 bases; nucleotides not matched to a gene: 9. Germline V gene data show CDR1 as LNHDA and CDR2 as SQIVND (reference sequence). The CDR3 DNA is TGTGCCAGTAGTGCCCGGGACAGCGGTCACGAGCAGTACTTC. Translated, it gives CASSARDSGHEQYF.

The chain is built from TRBV13 and TRBJ1-2, with 8 bases that match TRBD1. The trim removed 5 bases at V and 4 bases at J, leaving 6 bases unmatched. From germline, CDR1 is PRHDT and CDR2 FYEKMQ (reference sequence). The CDR3 spans 14 residues. CDR3 coding DNA: TGTGCCAGCAGCCAACAGGGGGGTGGCTATGGCTACACCTTC. Protein product: CASSQQGGGYGYTF.

The rearrangement uses TRBV2 and TRBJ2-7, with unresolved D. CDR3 length equals 14 residues. Trimming left V 3 bases short and J 2 bases short, with 11 bases between. CDR1 and CDR2 from the germline V gene are SNHLY and FYNNEI. The CDR3 here is CASSDGVVTYEQYF. For the CDR3, the DNA is TGTGCCAGCAGTGATGGTGTCGTCACCTACGAGCAGTACTTC.

This chain connects TRBV2 to TRBJ2-7; tentatively, D is TRBD1 (6 bases). This CDR3 spans 14 amino acids. CDR1 and CDR2 (germline): SNHLY, FYNNEI. Trimming removed 0 bases from V and 4 bases from J, with 10 bases in between. CDR3 amino acids: CASSEAGGYYEQYF. CDR3 nucleotides: TGTGCCAGCAGTGAAGCTGGGGGCTATTACGAGCAGTACTTC.

DNA for the CDR3: TGTGCCAGCAGCCACCAAGGCTACGAGCAGTACTTC. Encoded protein: CASSHQGYEQYF. The genes are TRBV14 and TRBJ2-7; D is ambiguous. Germline V lookup: CDR1 SGHDN, CDR2 FVKESK. V lost 3 bases to trimming and J lost 3 bases, with 6 bases between them. The CDR3 has 12 amino acids.

This clone was observed once. Here the CDR3 reads CASSLANFVGARSTGELFF. The CDR3 DNA sequence: TGTGCCAGCAGCTTAGCGAATTTTGTGGGGGCGCGCAGCACCGGGGAGCTGTTTTTT. The chain combines TRBV7-7 with TRBJ2-2; the D gene is possibly TRBD1 (6 bases). V was trimmed by 0 bases and J by 4 bases, leaving 21 bases between them. This CDR3 spans 19 amino acids. Germline V gene sequence: CDR1 SSHAT, CDR2 FNYEAQ (reference sequence).

This chain links TRBV27 with TRBJ1-1; D uncertain. The germline CDR1 and CDR2 sequences are MNHEY and SMNVEV (reference sequence). The CDR3 extends over 16 amino acids. Trimming took 1 base from V and 0 from J, leaving 12 bases between them. CDR3 region: CASSLFPTYVNTEAFF. The DNA for the CDR3 is TGTGCCAGCAGTTTATTTCCGACGTATGTGAACACTGAAGCTTTCTTT.

This rearrangement joins TRBV28 to TRBJ2-7; D call uncertain. The CDR3 totals 14 residues. The germline V gene encodes CDR1 MDHEN and CDR2 SYDVKM. V was shortened by 6 bases and J by 2 bases, with 14 bases between the two germline ends. This CDR3 reads CASSGRVQPYEQYF. CDR3 nucleotides: TGTGCCAGCAGCGGACGGGTCCAACCCTACGAGCAGTACTTC.

The genes are TRBV11-3 and TRBJ2-2; 9 nucleotides align to TRBD2. The CDR3 is made up of 15 amino acids. Losses at the gene ends were 3 bases for V and 2 bases for J; bases not matched to a gene: 1. Germline-derived CDR1 and CDR2 are SGHNT and YENEEA. For the CDR3, the DNA is TGTGCCAGCAGCTTGACTAGCGGTAACACCGGGGAGCTGTTTTTT. Its protein is CASSLTSGNTGELFF.

The V call is TRBV15, the J call TRBJ2-7, with unresolved D. Trimming cost V 1 base and J 5 bases, with 9 bases left between them. The length of the CDR3 is 13 residues. Germline CDR1 is LNHNV and CDR2 is YYDKDF (reference sequence). The DNA of the CDR3 is TGTGCCACCAGCAGAGCCTTCCATGACGAGCAGTACTTC. Amino acid sequence: CATSRAFHDEQYF.

The V call is TRBV28, the J call TRBJ2-7, with D possibly being TRBD1 or TRBD2 (7 bases each). Trimming left V 3 bases short and J 10 bases short, with 22 bases between. The germline V gene has CDR1 MDHEN and CDR2 SYDVKM. The CDR3 loop spans 15 amino acids. This chain's CDR3 is CASSFPQGGRLEQYF. CDR3 bases: TGTGCCAGCAGTTTTCCCCAGGGGGGGCGCCTTGAACAGTACTTC.

The rearrangement joins TRBV7-9 to TRBJ1-1, with D hard to call. Germline V gene data show CDR1 as SEHNR and CDR2 as FQNEAQ (reference sequence). The CDR3 length is 12 residues. V lost 10 bases to trimming and J lost 1 base, with 10 bases between them. The chain's CDR3 is CATSGWNTEAFF. The CDR3 nucleotides read TGTGCCACCTCAGGATGGAACACTGAAGCTTTCTTT.

The chain has TRBV7-8 and TRBJ2-2; TRBD2 is a possible D gene (6 bases). Germline-derived CDR1 and CDR2 are SGHVS and FQNEAQ. The V gene lost 2 bases and the J gene lost 7 bases, with 17 bases spanning the gap. This CDR3 region has 16 residues. CDR3 nucleotide sequence: TGTGCCAGCAGCTTATACGGGACTCCAAGTTACGGGGAGCTGTTTTTT. The encoded protein is CASSLYGTPSYGELFF.

The rearrangement joins TRBV20-1 to TRBJ2-7; D not resolved. The CDR3 spans 10 residues. Trimming removed 6 bases from V and 5 bases from J, with 8 bases in between. The V gene's germline CDR1 is DFQATT and CDR2 SNEGSKA (reference sequence). This CDR3 reads CSARQDEQYF. CDR3 sequence (DNA): TGCAGTGCCAGGCAGGACGAGCAGTACTTC.

The chain links TRBV7-9 to TRBJ2-7, with 7 bases aligning to TRBD1. The CDR3 runs 15 residues. Germline loops: CDR1 SEHNR, CDR2 FQNEAQ (reference sequence). V shed 1 base and J 1 base; nucleotides not matched to a gene: 4. The CDR3 loop is CASSLGGQVSYEQYF. The CDR3 DNA sequence: TGTGCCAGCAGCTTAGGAGGACAGGTATCCTACGAGCAGTACTTC.

The sample holds one count of this clone. This chain uses TRBV5-6 with TRBJ1-1; weak D call: TRBD1 (5 bases). The V gene lost 4 bases and the J gene lost 5 bases, with 15 bases spanning the gap. The CDR3 contains 14 residues. CDR1 is SGHDT and CDR2 is YYEEEE in the germline V gene. CDR3 residues: CASSPGPGTTEAFF. DNA of the CDR3: TGTGCCAGCAGCCCCGGGCCCGGGACTACTGAAGCTTTCTTT.

This chain links TRBV29-1 with TRBJ1-1; maybe TRBD1 (6 bases). From germline, CDR1 is SQVTM and CDR2 ANQGSEA. V was trimmed by 3 bases and J by 6 bases, leaving 11 bases between them. This CDR3 comprises 12 residues. This chain's CDR3 is CSVEDSQPEAFF. The CDR3 DNA reads as TGCAGCGTTGAGGACAGTCAACCTGAAGCTTTCTTT.

The J gene is TRBJ1-2, the V gene TRBV9; D gene unclear. The germline V gene has CDR1 SGDLS and CDR2 YYNGEE. The CDR3 runs 14 residues. V was pared by 3 bases and J by 4 bases, with 13 bases between. CDR3 region: CASSEPGNPYGYTF. The CDR3 coding sequence is TGTGCCAGCAGCGAGCCCGGCAACCCCTATGGCTACACCTTC.

V usage is TRBV28 and J usage is TRBJ1-1; no clear D gene. The V end lost 1 base, the J end lost 2 bases, and 8 bases lay between the germline ends. Germline CDR1 and CDR2: MDHEN and SYDVKM. The CDR3 has 14 residues. The CDR3 DNA is TGTGCCAGCAGTTTATTATCGGCTAACACTGAAGCTTTCTTT. Protein sequence: CASSLLSANTEAFF.

The rearrangement links TRBV6-5 to TRBJ2-7; D uncertain. The V end lost 0 bases, the J end lost 2 bases, and 5 bases lay between the germline ends. The CDR3 has 13 amino acids. Germline CDR1 and CDR2: MNHEY and SVGAGI. The CDR3 DNA is TGTGCCAGCAGTTACTCCCCCGCCTACGAGCAGTACTTC. Its protein is CASSYSPAYEQYF.

This sequence joins TRBV5-1 and TRBJ2-3; D not certain. The CDR3 length is 13 residues. CDR1 SGHRS and CDR2 YFSETQ come from the germline V gene. V shed 2 bases and J shed 6 bases, with 10 bases lying between them. The CDR3 here is CASSLIPRDTQYF. Written as DNA, the CDR3 is TGCGCCAGCAGCTTAATACCGCGGGATACGCAGTATTTT.